A single T cell receptor beta chain is shown here with its context. Its antigen remains unidentified. The ends were cut back, 7 bases at V and 5 bases at J, with 6 bases in the middle. Germline loops: CDR1 SGHVS, CDR2 FQNEAQ. CDR3 size: 11 residues. CD4+ cells underwent separation, giving CD45RA+ naive and CD45RA-negative memory subsets. The method was immunoSEQ multiplex PCR; TCRdb's version includes in-frame clones alone and lacks a portion of them. The sample yields 950,000 to 1,200,000 clones, roughly 77% seen once. The sample comes from a study of shared clonotypes between healthy human individuals. Background on the study: Used for every donor were three CD4 naive, three CD4 memory, two CD8 naive and one CD8 memory plate.

The study, taken as a whole, reports: Exclusively blood specimens were collected; tissue repertoires likely differ. Generation probabilities were higher for clonotypes shared across all four sorted-subset donors than for unshared ones.

The sample taken for sequencing was memory CD4+ T cells from PBMCs. Subset defined: CD45RA-negative fraction. J is TRBJ2-1 and V is TRBV7-8, with D unresolved. The TCR was taken from a man between 18 and 29 years old in good health. Some clones in this sample may be carry-over from other donors' samples. The CDR3 sequence: CASNTDNEQFF. Written as DNA, the CDR3 is TGTGCCAGCAACACAGACAATGAGCAGTTCTTC.